This T cell receptor (beta chain) was observed in a study of blood T cell repertoires in COVID-19. Study as a whole: Both acute and convalescent COVID-19 samples were obtained from the United States, Italy and Spain. From T cells, B-cell-depleted T cells, or PBMCs came the material, which was cDNA or gDNA.

In the authors' workflow: Reference gene primer amplification in the assay estimated nucleated cell counts. This table comes from immunoSEQ multiplex PCR, and its TCRdb copy is limited to in-frame clones, with some not included. Clone size and the V and J calls come from that table; the DNA yielded D and trimming. This table holds hundreds of thousands of clones, 86% found once. Sequenced: peripheral blood. This sequence was found in a woman in her twenties or thirties with active or convalescent COVID-19.

The CDR3 sequence is CASSPVRGVSYNEQFF. CDR3 nucleotides: TGTGCCAGCTCACCAGTACGGGGGGTCTCCTACAATGAGCAGTTCTTC. The chain carries TRBV18 and TRBJ2-1, with 7 bases aligning to TRBD2. This CDR3 has 16 residues. V shed 2 bases and J 0 bases; nucleotides not matched to a gene: 4. CDR1 and CDR2 (germline): KGHSH, LQKENI.